This T cell receptor beta chain is from a study of blood T cell repertoires in COVID-19. Germline lookup yields CDR1 SGHAT and CDR2 FQDESV (reference sequence). V shed 5 bases, J shed 5 bases, and the junction held 13 bases outside the gene matches. The CDR3 has 16 amino acids. Generated by immunoSEQ multiplex PCR, the TCRdb table keeps only in-frame clones and is missing some. The sample has 250,000 to 300,000 clones, approximately 90% seen once. The sequenced sample consisted of PBMCs or T cells enriched from blood (not recorded which). The source of this sequence is a woman in her sixties or seventies in a cohort exposed to, infected with or recovered from COVID-19 (not recorded which). The chain joins TRBV11-1 to TRBJ2-3, with 7 positions matching TRBD2. The CDR3: CASSEVGEGPGDTQYF. For the CDR3, the DNA is TGTGCCAGCAGCGAAGTAGGGGAGGGCCCGGGAGATACGCAGTATTTT.